The 5 T cell receptor beta chains below come from one sample, sequenced in a study of cytomegalovirus exposure and HLA in healthy donors. TCRdb's table, derived via immunoSEQ multiplex PCR, lists solely in-frame clones and lacks some. This table holds 200,000 to 250,000 clones, just over 90% found once. The sample comprised PBMCs. The origin of the receptors is a woman younger than 35 in good health and CMV-seronegative.

The CDR3 sequence is CASSEGGWGGNEKLFF. In DNA, the CDR3 is TGTGCCAGCAGTGAAGGAGGTTGGGGGGGGAATGAAAAACTGTTTTTT. The rearrangement joins TRBV2 to TRBJ1-4, with a weak D call TRBD1 (5 bases). V gave up 1 base and J gave up 5 bases, with 14 bases separating them. This CDR3 spans 16 amino acids. The germline V gene encodes CDR1 SNHLY and CDR2 FYNNEI.

This clone came up once. Here the CDR3 reads CASRTTGGDNEQFF. The CDR3 nucleotides are TGTGCCAGCAGGACTACAGGGGGAGACAATGAGCAGTTCTTC. The rearrangement joins TRBV11-2 to TRBJ2-1; TRBD1 agrees at 8 bases. CDR3 length: 14 residues. V shed 6 bases and J 5 bases; nucleotides not matched to a gene: 6. Germline V gene lookup returns CDR1 SGHAT and CDR2 FQNNGV.

The V call is TRBV4-1, the J call TRBJ1-5; 7 bases map to TRBD1. J was trimmed by 7 bases and V by 0 bases; bases with no gene match: 9. Per germline, CDR1 MGHRA and CDR2 YSYEKL. The CDR3 sequence is 16 residues long. The CDR3 protein is CASSQEVRQGWQPQHF. The CDR3 DNA sequence: TGCGCCAGCAGCCAAGAGGTCCGACAGGGTTGGCAGCCCCAGCATTTT.

The CDR3 sequence is CASSLIGLDYNEQFF. CDR3 bases: TGTGCCAGCAGTTTAATTGGACTAGATTACAATGAGCAGTTCTTC. The V call is TRBV27, the J call TRBJ2-1; 7 bases agree with TRBD2. The CDR3 sequence is 15 residues long. Germline assignment: CDR1 MNHEY and CDR2 SMNVEV (reference sequence). V shed 2 bases and J 4 bases; nucleotides not matched to a gene: 5.

The J gene is TRBJ2-5, the V gene TRBV28; 16 nucleotides agree with TRBD2. Germline values: CDR1 MDHEN, CDR2 SYDVKM. This CDR3 is 17 amino acids long. J gave up 3 bases and V 5 bases, and 6 bases lay outside the gene matches. As DNA, the CDR3 is TGTGCCAGCAGTAGGCCGGGACTAGCGGGAGGGAAAGAGACCCAGTACTTC. This sequence encodes CASSRPGLAGGKETQYF.